This TCR beta chain was profiled in a study of T cell repertoires in cytomegalovirus infection (dated by TCRdb to the late 2010s). Context from the whole study: Donor HLA type was relevant to the analysis, as public TCR beta signatures indicated carriage of CMV infection together with the matching HLA type.

The paper as a whole reports these results and caveats: The ex vivo response was dominated by HLA-C-restricted CMV-specific TCR beta clonotypes, which also provided the single most frequent clonotype in two of eight donors. Cumulative frequency of public TCR beta family members discriminated carriers of CMV infection plus the relevant HLA type in this cohort and an independent roughly 350-donor cohort.

On this clonotype: This clone's antigen is unknown. The sample holds no much larger clone one base away, and base qualities are not on file.

The CDR3 has 15 amino acids, counting the end cysteine and phenylalanine. Only CDR3 DNA is held: 45 bases, read in frame from base 1. Via the germline V gene, CDR1 is MNHEY and CDR2 SVGEGT. Clipping removes 4 bases from V and 4 bases from J, with 6 as the unmatched junction base count. These reads were obtained on an Illumina HiSeq 1500. The public sequencing data were trimmed at Q25 with fastp and processed into clonotypes with MiXCR by TCRdb, which kept only in-frame beta chains. CDR3 protein sequences are deduplicated, and each keeps its most common genes and DNA. This sample is represented by fewer than 700,000 distinct CDR3 sequences; approximately 25% of them were singletons. Clones ranked in the top ten supply 6.5% to 10% of the sample.

Sequenced input: CD8+ T cells from PBMCs. The sequence derives from a human donor in good health (CMV status not recorded). Some clones in this sample may be carry-over from other donors' samples. The chain employs TRBV6-2 or TRBV6-3 and TRBJ2-3, with 9 bases in between that match TRBD2. This receptor has the CDR3 CASSSARTSADTQYF. The nucleotide sequence is TGTGCCAGCAGTTCCGCAAGGACTAGCGCAGATACGCAGTATTTT.